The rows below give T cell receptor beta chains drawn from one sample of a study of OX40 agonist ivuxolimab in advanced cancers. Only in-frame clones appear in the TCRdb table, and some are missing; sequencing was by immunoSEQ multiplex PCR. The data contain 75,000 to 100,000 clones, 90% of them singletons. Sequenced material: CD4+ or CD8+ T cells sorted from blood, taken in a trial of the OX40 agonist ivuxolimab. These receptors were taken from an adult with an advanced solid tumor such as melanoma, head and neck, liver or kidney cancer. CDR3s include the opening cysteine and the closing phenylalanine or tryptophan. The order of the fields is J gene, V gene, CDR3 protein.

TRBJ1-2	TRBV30	CAWSVPWDPGYTF
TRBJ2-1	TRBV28	CASLRRHEQFF
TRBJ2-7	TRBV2	CASQRQKPYEQYF
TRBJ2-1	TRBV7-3	CASPTASYNEQFF
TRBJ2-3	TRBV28	CASSWGGSDTQYF
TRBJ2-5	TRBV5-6	CASSPRDSQETQYF
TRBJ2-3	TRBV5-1	CASSLDSQGVTDTQYF
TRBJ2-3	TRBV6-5	CASSSKGDTQYF
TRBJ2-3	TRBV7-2	CASSLAKTGPDTQYF
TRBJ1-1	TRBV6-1	CASAQGVTEAFF
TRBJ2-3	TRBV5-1	CASSVGLAGVRDTQYF
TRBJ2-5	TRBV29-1	CSVEVDTWDGETQYF
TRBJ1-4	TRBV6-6	CASSYRGGRGGEKLFF
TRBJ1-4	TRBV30	CAWSDDRRREKLFF
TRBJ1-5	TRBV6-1	CASSEGDRFNQPQHF
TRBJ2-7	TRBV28	CASKQGGIGGNEQYF
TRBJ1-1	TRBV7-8	CASSSYMNTEAFF
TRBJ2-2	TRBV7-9	CASSRQGGWGTGELFF
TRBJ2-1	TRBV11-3	CASSLYSSYNEQFF
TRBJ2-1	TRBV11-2	CASSFRREGNEQFF
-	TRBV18	CASSPGQTGYEQYF
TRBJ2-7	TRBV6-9	CASSPDVQFGYEQYF